This TCR beta chain comes out of a study of T cell changes during pregnancy in multiple sclerosis. The CDR3 has 13 residues. Germline V lookup: CDR1 SGDLS, CDR2 YYNGEE. The V and J ends lost 5 bases and 6 bases, in that order; junction bases with no gene match: 3. This table comes from immunoSEQ multiplex PCR, and its TCRdb copy is limited to in-frame clones, with some not included. The sample records some 94,000 clones, about 92% being singletons. This clonotype originated in a female donor with multiple sclerosis, enrolled in a pregnancy study. Sequenced material: peripheral blood, taken in the first trimester of pregnancy. The chain carries TRBV9 and TRBJ2-2; 8 bases are a match to TRBD2. In DNA form, the CDR3 reads TGTGCCAGCAGGGCGGGAGGCGCCGGGGAGCTGTTTTTT. Residues: CASRAGGAGELFF.